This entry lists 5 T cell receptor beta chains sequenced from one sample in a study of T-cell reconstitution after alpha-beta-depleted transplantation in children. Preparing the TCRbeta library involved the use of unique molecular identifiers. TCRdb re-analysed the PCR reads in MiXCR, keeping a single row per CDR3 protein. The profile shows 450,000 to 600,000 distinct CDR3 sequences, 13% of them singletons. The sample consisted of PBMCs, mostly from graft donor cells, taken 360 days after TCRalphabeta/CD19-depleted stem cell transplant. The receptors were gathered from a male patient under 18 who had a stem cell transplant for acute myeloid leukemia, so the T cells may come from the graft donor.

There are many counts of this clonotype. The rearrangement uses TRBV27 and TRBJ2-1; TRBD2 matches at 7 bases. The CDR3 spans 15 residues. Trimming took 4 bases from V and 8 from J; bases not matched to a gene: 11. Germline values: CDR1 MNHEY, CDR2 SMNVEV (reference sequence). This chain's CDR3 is CASSWLAGGWHEQFF. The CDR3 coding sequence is TGTGCCAGCAGTTGGTTAGCGGGCGGGTGGCATGAGCAGTTCTTC.

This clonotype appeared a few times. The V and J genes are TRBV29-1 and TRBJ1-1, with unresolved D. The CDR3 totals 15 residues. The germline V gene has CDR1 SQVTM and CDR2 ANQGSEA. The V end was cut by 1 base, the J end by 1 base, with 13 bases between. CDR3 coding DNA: TGCAGCGTTGAAGCCCCGCGCAGTGCGAACACTGAAGCTTTCTTT. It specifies CSVEAPRSANTEAFF.

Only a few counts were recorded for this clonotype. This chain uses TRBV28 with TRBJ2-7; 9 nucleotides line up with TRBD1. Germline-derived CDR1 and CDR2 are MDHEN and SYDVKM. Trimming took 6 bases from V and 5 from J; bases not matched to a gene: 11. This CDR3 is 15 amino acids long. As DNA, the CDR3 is TGTGCCAGCAGACTGACAGGGGGAATTCTACACGAGCAGTACTTC. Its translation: CASRLTGGILHEQYF. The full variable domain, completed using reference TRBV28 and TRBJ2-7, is DVKVTQSSRYLVKRTGEKVFLECVQDMDHENMFWYRQDPGLGLRLIYFSYDVKMKEKGDIPEGYSVSREKKERFSLILESASTNQTSMYLCASRLTGGILHEQYFGPGTRLTVT.

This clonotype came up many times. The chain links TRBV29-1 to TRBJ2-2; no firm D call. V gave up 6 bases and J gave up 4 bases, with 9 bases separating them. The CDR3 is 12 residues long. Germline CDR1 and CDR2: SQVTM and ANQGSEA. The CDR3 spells CSVRTVTGELFF. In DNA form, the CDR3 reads TGCAGCGTCCGGACGGTCACCGGGGAGCTGTTTTTT.

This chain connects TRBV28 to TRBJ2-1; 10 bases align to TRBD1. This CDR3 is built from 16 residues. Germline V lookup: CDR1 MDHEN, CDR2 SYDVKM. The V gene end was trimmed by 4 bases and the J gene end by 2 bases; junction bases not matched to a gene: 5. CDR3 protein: CASSSSGQGTYNEQFF. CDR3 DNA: TGTGCCAGCAGTTCCTCGGGACAGGGGACCTACAATGAGCAGTTCTTC.